A selection of T cell receptor beta chains follows, all from one sample in a study of identical twins. From the 5' RACE reads, TCRdb called clonotypes with MiXCR, one entry per CDR3 protein. This sample carries approximately 190,000 distinct CDR3 sequences, about 15% of them seen once, and the ten largest clones take 40%. This sample was shared with a second study, whose subject was T cells expressing NK-cell markers.

The material sequenced was CD8+ T cells sorted from blood. The origin of the receptors is a woman aged 18-35 years in good health. Both conserved end residues are part of each CDR3. The order of the fields is J gene, clone size, D gene, V gene, CDR3 protein, CDR3 DNA. The D gene is left open where the match is weak. Clone size, where shown, is once, few, many, or a class for clones that have expanded.

j_call: TRBJ1-2; clone_size: .; d_call: .; v_call: TRBV19; cdr3_aa: CASNWGGQINYGYTF; cdr3_nt: TGTGCCAGTAACTGGGGTGGACAGATAAACTATGGCTACACCTTC
j_call: TRBJ2-7; clone_size: few; d_call: TRBD1; v_call: TRBV5-6; cdr3_aa: CASSPRGPGEQYF; cdr3_nt: TGTGCCAGCAGCCCGAGGGGGCCCGGCGAGCAGTACTTC
j_call: TRBJ1-1; clone_size: few; d_call: .; v_call: TRBV12-5; cdr3_aa: CASAHPPFLPEAFF; cdr3_nt: TGTGCTAGTGCCCACCCCCCGTTTCTCCCTGAAGCTTTCTTT
j_call: TRBJ2-7; clone_size: .; d_call: .; v_call: TRBV14; cdr3_aa: CASSQGIEQYF; cdr3_nt: TGTGCCAGCAGCCAGGGAATCGAGCAGTACTTC
j_call: TRBJ2-1; clone_size: many; d_call: TRBD2; v_call: TRBV7-9; cdr3_aa: CASSLDPTSGNYNEQFF; cdr3_nt: TGTGCCAGCAGCTTAGACCCCACTAGCGGGAACTACAATGAGCAGTTCTTC
j_call: TRBJ1-5; clone_size: many; d_call: .; v_call: TRBV12-3/TRBV12-4; cdr3_aa: CASRQGNQPQHF; cdr3_nt: TGTGCCAGCAGACAGGGTAATCAGCCCCAGCATTTT
j_call: TRBJ2-3; clone_size: .; d_call: TRBD2; v_call: TRBV7-8; cdr3_aa: CASSLASSGSTDTQYF; cdr3_nt: TGTGCCAGCAGCTTAGCGTCTAGCGGGAGCACAGATACGCAGTATTTT
j_call: TRBJ2-3; clone_size: .; d_call: .; v_call: TRBV7-2; cdr3_aa: CASSHGRGSTDTQYF; cdr3_nt: TGTGCCAGCAGCCACGGCCGGGGGAGCACAGATACGCAGTATTTT
j_call: TRBJ2-5; clone_size: few; d_call: .; v_call: TRBV7-9; cdr3_aa: CASSSQEIRWQETQYF; cdr3_nt: TGTGCCAGCAGCTCCCAGGAGATAAGGTGGCAAGAGACCCAGTACTTC
j_call: TRBJ1-4; clone_size: .; d_call: TRBD1; v_call: TRBV7-9; cdr3_aa: CASSPSRTGGEKLFF; cdr3_nt: TGTGCCAGCAGTCCCTCCCGGACAGGGGGAGAAAAACTGTTTTTT
j_call: TRBJ2-3; clone_size: .; d_call: .; v_call: TRBV14; cdr3_aa: CASSQGITSTDTQYF; cdr3_nt: TGTGCCAGCAGCCAAGGTATAACTAGCACAGATACGCAGTATTTT
j_call: TRBJ2-7; clone_size: .; d_call: .; v_call: TRBV11-3; cdr3_aa: CASSLRSPGGEQYF; cdr3_nt: TGTGCCAGCAGCTTGCGAAGTCCCGGGGGCGAGCAGTACTTC
j_call: TRBJ2-7; clone_size: .; d_call: .; v_call: TRBV12-3/TRBV12-4; cdr3_aa: CASSTVLYEQYF; cdr3_nt: TGTGCCAGCAGTACCGTTCTTTACGAGCAGTACTTC
j_call: TRBJ2-1; clone_size: few; d_call: .; v_call: TRBV29-1; cdr3_aa: CSLGTGSYNEQFF; cdr3_nt: TGCAGCCTAGGGACGGGCTCCTACAATGAGCAGTTCTTC
j_call: TRBJ2-5; clone_size: .; d_call: .; v_call: TRBV11-1; cdr3_aa: CASSSLEGGDATVETQYF; cdr3_nt: TGTGCCAGCAGCTCGCTCGAAGGGGGGGATGCTACGGTGGAGACCCAGTACTTC
j_call: TRBJ2-7; clone_size: .; d_call: .; v_call: TRBV11-2; cdr3_aa: CASGGAEQYF; cdr3_nt: TGTGCCAGCGGCGGTGCAGAGCAGTACTTC
j_call: TRBJ2-2; clone_size: few; d_call: .; v_call: TRBV4-2; cdr3_aa: CASSQDGAGELFF; cdr3_nt: TGTGCCAGCAGCCAAGACGGAGCGGGGGAGCTGTTTTTT
j_call: TRBJ2-7; clone_size: .; d_call: .; v_call: TRBV20-1; cdr3_aa: CSADESTRSSYEQYF; cdr3_nt: TGCAGTGCTGACGAGTCGACTAGGAGCTCCTACGAGCAGTACTTC
j_call: TRBJ2-5; clone_size: few; d_call: .; v_call: TRBV11-2; cdr3_aa: CASSLDFGRKETQYF; cdr3_nt: TGTGCCAGCAGCCTTGACTTTGGGCGGAAAGAGACCCAGTACTTC
j_call: TRBJ2-1; clone_size: .; d_call: .; v_call: TRBV9; cdr3_aa: CASSLEGWSNYNEQFF; cdr3_nt: TGTGCCAGCAGCCTCGAGGGGTGGTCGAATTACAATGAGCAGTTCTTC
j_call: TRBJ2-1; clone_size: few; d_call: TRBD2; v_call: TRBV6-1; cdr3_aa: CASSPGGGGPVVVF; cdr3_nt: TGTGCCAGCAGCCCCGGGGGCGGGGGGCCTGTCGTGGTCTTC
j_call: TRBJ2-1; clone_size: few; d_call: .; v_call: TRBV12-3/TRBV12-4; cdr3_aa: CASSRPRGDGSENEQFF; cdr3_nt: TGTGCCAGCAGTCGCCCCCGGGGAGACGGGAGTGAGAATGAGCAGTTCTTC
j_call: TRBJ2-1; clone_size: few; d_call: TRBD2; v_call: TRBV29-1; cdr3_aa: CSVEADSGISPYNEQFF; cdr3_nt: TGCAGCGTTGAAGCGGATAGCGGGATCAGCCCCTACAATGAGCAGTTCTTC
j_call: TRBJ2-3; clone_size: few; d_call: .; v_call: TRBV20-1; cdr3_aa: CSAPWDTQYF; cdr3_nt: TGCAGTGCCCCCTGGGATACGCAGTATTTT
j_call: TRBJ2-7; clone_size: few; d_call: .; v_call: TRBV14; cdr3_aa: CASSHGGRSSWEQYF; cdr3_nt: TGTGCCAGCAGCCATGGAGGGAGATCCTCGTGGGAGCAGTACTTC
j_call: TRBJ1-3; clone_size: few; d_call: .; v_call: TRBV12-3/TRBV12-4; cdr3_aa: CASSLEGLLYPIYF; cdr3_nt: TGTGCCAGCAGTCTCGAGGGACTCCTATATCCCATATATTTT
j_call: TRBJ2-5; clone_size: .; d_call: TRBD2; v_call: TRBV7-2; cdr3_aa: CASSLLGLAGGKGTQYF; cdr3_nt: TGTGCCAGCAGCTTATTAGGGCTAGCGGGCGGGAAGGGGACCCAGTACTTC
j_call: TRBJ2-5; clone_size: .; d_call: .; v_call: TRBV7-9; cdr3_aa: CASSFPLGRETQYF; cdr3_nt: TGTGCCAGCAGCTTTCCCTTGGGTCGAGAGACCCAGTACTTC
j_call: TRBJ1-2; clone_size: .; d_call: .; v_call: TRBV25-1; cdr3_aa: CATSGNGYTF; cdr3_nt: TGTGCCACTTCGGGGAATGGCTACACCTTC
j_call: TRBJ1-1; clone_size: .; d_call: .; v_call: TRBV14; cdr3_aa: CASRLDLNTEAFF; cdr3_nt: TGTGCCAGCAGACTAGACCTTAACACTGAAGCTTTCTTT
j_call: TRBJ2-7; clone_size: few; d_call: TRBD1; v_call: TRBV4-3; cdr3_aa: CASSLGQQISYEQYF; cdr3_nt: TGCGCCAGCAGCCTGGGACAGCAAATATCCTACGAGCAGTACTTC
j_call: TRBJ2-2; clone_size: few; d_call: .; v_call: TRBV28; cdr3_aa: CASSLGAWVTGELFF; cdr3_nt: TGTGCCAGCAGTTTAGGGGCGTGGGTTACCGGGGAGCTGTTTTTT
j_call: TRBJ2-7; clone_size: few; d_call: .; v_call: TRBV7-8; cdr3_aa: CASSLIGGHTYEQYF; cdr3_nt: TGTGCCAGCAGCTTAATTGGCGGGCATACTTACGAGCAGTACTTC
j_call: TRBJ1-6; clone_size: .; d_call: .; v_call: TRBV4-3; cdr3_aa: CASSRENSPLHF; cdr3_nt: TGCGCCAGCTCCAGGGAAAATTCACCCCTCCACTTT
j_call: TRBJ2-3; clone_size: .; d_call: .; v_call: TRBV30; cdr3_aa: CAFHGWGADTQYF; cdr3_nt: TGTGCCTTCCACGGATGGGGGGCAGATACGCAGTATTTT
j_call: TRBJ2-3; clone_size: few; d_call: .; v_call: TRBV4-1; cdr3_aa: CASSQGRFGTGDTQYF; cdr3_nt: TGCGCCAGCAGCCAAGGACGTTTCGGGACCGGAGATACGCAGTATTTT
j_call: TRBJ2-1; clone_size: .; d_call: TRBD2; v_call: TRBV10-3; cdr3_aa: CATITGLAEPNEQFF; cdr3_nt: TGTGCCACGATTACGGGACTAGCGGAGCCCAATGAGCAGTTCTTC
j_call: TRBJ2-2; clone_size: .; d_call: TRBD1; v_call: TRBV19; cdr3_aa: CASGYRGPGELFF; cdr3_nt: TGTGCCAGTGGATACAGGGGCCCCGGGGAGCTGTTTTTT
j_call: TRBJ2-3; clone_size: few; d_call: TRBD2; v_call: TRBV3-1; cdr3_aa: CASSPSSGGRSGTDTQYF; cdr3_nt: TGTGCCAGCAGCCCGTCTAGCGGGGGGAGGTCTGGCACAGATACGCAGTATTTT
j_call: TRBJ1-1; clone_size: few; d_call: .; v_call: TRBV9; cdr3_aa: CASSIVLASTEAFF; cdr3_nt: TGTGCCAGCAGCATAGTTTTAGCGAGCACTGAAGCTTTCTTT
j_call: TRBJ2-3; clone_size: .; d_call: .; v_call: TRBV29-1; cdr3_aa: CSVPFGTTQYF; cdr3_nt: TGCAGCGTCCCTTTCGGAACTACGCAGTATTTT
j_call: TRBJ2-1; clone_size: .; d_call: .; v_call: TRBV24-1; cdr3_aa: CATSDLGSKQFF; cdr3_nt: TGTGCCACCAGTGATTTAGGAAGTAAGCAGTTCTTC
j_call: TRBJ2-5; clone_size: few; d_call: TRBD1; v_call: TRBV4-3; cdr3_aa: CASSQGQGDRETQYF; cdr3_nt: TGCGCCAGCAGCCAAGGGCAGGGGGATCGAGAGACCCAGTACTTC
j_call: TRBJ2-3; clone_size: few; d_call: .; v_call: TRBV15; cdr3_aa: CATSRDRTADTQYF; cdr3_nt: TGTGCCACCAGCAGAGACAGGACCGCAGATACGCAGTATTTT
j_call: TRBJ2-1; clone_size: .; d_call: .; v_call: TRBV5-6; cdr3_aa: CASSGGPRSYNEQFF; cdr3_nt: TGTGCCAGCAGCGGAGGACCCCGCTCCTACAATGAGCAGTTCTTC
j_call: TRBJ2-3; clone_size: few; d_call: .; v_call: TRBV20-1; cdr3_aa: CSADAVTGDTQYF; cdr3_nt: TGCAGTGCAGACGCTGTGACTGGGGATACGCAGTATTTT
j_call: TRBJ2-2; clone_size: many; d_call: .; v_call: TRBV2; cdr3_aa: CASIGGTGELFF; cdr3_nt: TGTGCCAGCATAGGGGGTACCGGGGAGCTGTTTTTT
j_call: TRBJ2-7; clone_size: few; d_call: .; v_call: TRBV9; cdr3_aa: CASSVWAGSYEQYF; cdr3_nt: TGTGCCAGCAGCGTATGGGCGGGAAGTTACGAGCAGTACTTC
j_call: TRBJ2-7; clone_size: .; d_call: .; v_call: TRBV14; cdr3_aa: CASSQGSRLVYEQYF; cdr3_nt: TGTGCCAGCAGCCAAGGTTCGCGGTTGGTCTACGAGCAGTACTTC
j_call: TRBJ1-1; clone_size: .; d_call: .; v_call: TRBV29-1; cdr3_aa: CSVETPSDTEAFF; cdr3_nt: TGCAGCGTTGAAACCCCGTCTGACACTGAAGCTTTCTTT
j_call: TRBJ2-7; clone_size: .; d_call: TRBD2; v_call: TRBV7-6; cdr3_aa: CASSPSTSGGTISYEQYF; cdr3_nt: TGTGCCAGCAGCCCATCGACTAGCGGGGGCACTATTTCCTACGAGCAGTACTTC
j_call: TRBJ2-7; clone_size: few; d_call: TRBD1; v_call: TRBV27; cdr3_aa: CASSPAGQVSYEQYF; cdr3_nt: TGTGCCAGCAGTCCCGCGGGACAGGTCTCCTACGAGCAGTACTTC
j_call: TRBJ2-1; clone_size: .; d_call: .; v_call: TRBV7-9; cdr3_aa: CASSSGLVYNEQFF; cdr3_nt: TGTGCCAGCAGCTCGGGACTTGTTTACAATGAGCAGTTCTTC